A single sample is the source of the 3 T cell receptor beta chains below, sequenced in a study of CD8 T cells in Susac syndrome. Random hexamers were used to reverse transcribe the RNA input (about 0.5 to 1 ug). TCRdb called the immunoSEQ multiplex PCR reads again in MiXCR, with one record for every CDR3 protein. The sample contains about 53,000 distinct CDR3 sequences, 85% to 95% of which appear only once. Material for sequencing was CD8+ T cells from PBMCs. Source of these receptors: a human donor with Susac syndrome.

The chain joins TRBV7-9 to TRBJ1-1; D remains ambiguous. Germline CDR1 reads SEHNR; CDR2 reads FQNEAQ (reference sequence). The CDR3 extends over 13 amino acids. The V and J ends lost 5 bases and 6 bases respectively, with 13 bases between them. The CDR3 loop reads CASSRGLSAEAFF. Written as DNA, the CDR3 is TGTGCCAGCAGCCGTGGCCTGTCGGCTGAAGCTTTCTTT.

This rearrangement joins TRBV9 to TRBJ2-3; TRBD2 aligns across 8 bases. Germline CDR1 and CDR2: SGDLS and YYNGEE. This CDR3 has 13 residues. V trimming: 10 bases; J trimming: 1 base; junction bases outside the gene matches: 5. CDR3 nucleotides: TGTGCCTCCGGGGGGGCCCGCACAGATACGCAGTATTTT. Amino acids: CASGGARTDTQYF. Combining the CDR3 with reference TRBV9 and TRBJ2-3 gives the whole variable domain DSGVTQTPKHLITATGQRVTLRCSPRSGDLSVYWYQQSLDQGLQFLIQYYNGEERAKGNILERFSAQQFPDLHSELNLSSLELGDSALYFCASGGARTDTQYFGPGTRLTVL.

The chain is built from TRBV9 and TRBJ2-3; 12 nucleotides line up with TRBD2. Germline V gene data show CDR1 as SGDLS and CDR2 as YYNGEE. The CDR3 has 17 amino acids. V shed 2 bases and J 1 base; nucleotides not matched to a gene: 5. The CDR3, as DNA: TGTGCCAGCAGCGTTGACTGGACTAGCGGGGGCACAGATACGCAGTATTTT. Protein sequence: CASSVDWTSGGTDTQYF.